This T cell receptor (beta chain) was captured in a study of T cells in Graves' hyperthyroidism and ophthalmopathy (dated by TCRdb to about 2019). In terms of the full investigation: Peripheral blood was sampled at the time of initial diagnosis, prior to any treatment. TCR V-J signatures able to tell the groups apart were searched for in a discovery cohort of 100 or so patients, of whom 43 had Graves' ophthalmopathy and roughly 59 had stable Graves' hyperthyroidism. An independent validation cohort of under 20 hyperthyroidism patients and 17 patients who later progressed to ophthalmopathy tested prospective prediction of ophthalmopathy. The roughly 94 discovery patients were randomly divided into training and test sets at a 7:3 ratio. In several Graves' hyperthyroidism patients, the study also compared T-cell repertoires from thyroid tissue with T-cell repertoires from blood. After blood sampling, hyperthyroidism patients were treated with methimazole at a starting dose of 30 mg daily, and ophthalmopathy patients were treated with high-dose intravenous methylprednisolone. The paper reports TCR Vbeta CDR3 sequencing of over 120 peripheral blood samples: around 45 ophthalmopathy, fewer than 80 hyperthyroidism and around 17 progressor patients. What the study reported, not specific to this receptor: In validation, progression to ophthalmopathy was predicted by the model with nearly 71% sensitivity and 72% to 80% specificity, a median of approximately 6.5 months before onset. In cross-validation, a model built on a 13 V-J signature told ophthalmopathy apart from stable hyperthyroidism with approximately 90% sensitivity and around 81% specificity, and in testing the same model reached 80%/75%. Blood samples also contained most of the expanded thyroid clonotypes (frequency above 0.001), which suggests that blood repertoires may reflect thyroid immune responses. No statistical method was used to fix the sample size in advance, and group allocation was not hidden from the investigators.

Ophthalmopathy patients had moderately to severely active disease, with a Clinical Activity Score of 3 or more, a NOSPECS grade of 4 or more, and a disease duration of less than 3 months. The study excluded patients with uncontrolled infections, other autoimmune diseases, pregnancy or lactation. Diagnoses were based on clinical symptoms, serum thyroxine and TRAb, thyroid ultrasound and orbital computed tomography. PBMCs were separated from 10 ml of fresh peripheral blood using Ficoll-Paque density gradient centrifugation. Total RNA was extracted using Trizol reagent, and RNA quality was assessed on an Agilent 2100 Bioanalyzer. The CDR3, cysteine through phenylalanine, is 13 amino acids long. The sequence is cut down to CDR3 DNA, 39 bases in frame from base 1. CDR1 and CDR2 (SGHDT, YYEEEE) derive from the germline V gene. V is clipped by 3 bases and J by 6 bases, and the sequence between their germline boundaries is 13 bases long.

TCR beta CDR3 regions were amplified from RNA transcripts. The first round of RT-PCR for the TCR CDR3 was performed with the HTBI primer set and the Qiagen OneStep RT-PCR kit. The libraries were constructed in a second round of multiplex PCR and then size-selected and purified. Sequencing of the libraries was done on an Illumina HiSeq2000 using paired-end 100 bp reads. The source study handled its data this way. SOAPnuke was used to process the raw data, throwing out any read that contained adapters or uncalled bases, had a mean Phred below 15, or lacked an exact constant-primer or identifier match. COPE v1.2.5 was used to merge the high-quality paired reads, and each unique nucleotide sequence was defined as a clonotype. Clonotypes were aligned to IMGT TRBV, TRBD and TRBJ reference segments using MiTCR v1.1. The analysis was restricted to V-J combinations with a frequency above 0.0001, which together covered about 99% of the repertoires. A TCS score was defined as the ratio between F50 (clonal expansion) and ExV (chaos), using BLOSUM62-based TCRdist between CDR3 peptides within each V-J. Welch's t-statistics and random forest reduced some 510 V-J features to 13, which were used in a naive Bayes classifier (R e1071). In-frame beta chains were kept once TCRdb had trimmed the public reads at Q25 with fastp and called clones with MiXCR. Every distinct CDR3 protein forms one entry, paired with its most common genes and DNA. These V and J calls rely on TCRdb rather than the paper's analysis. The table for this sample lists around 690,000 distinct CDR3 sequences; less than 25% of them were counted only once. The ten biggest clones cover over 30% of the sample.

About this clonotype: It has no known antigen specificity. No base quality values were provided; no much bigger clone lies one nucleotide off.

The chain is encoded by TRBV5-6 joined to TRBJ2-7; the D gene is unclear. This TCR derives from a man aged 30 to 45 with Graves' ophthalmopathy. Specimen: blood. This receptor has the CDR3 CASSYRAASEQYF. The nucleotide sequence is TGTGCCAGCAGCTATAGGGCCGCCTCCGAGCAGTACTTC.